This T cell receptor beta chain was identified during a study of PD-L1 blockade in urothelial cancer. Profiled with immunoSEQ multiplex PCR; TCRdb holds only in-frame clones, not every one. The table shows under 40,000 clones, with around 83% occurring only once. CDR1 and CDR2 (germline): SGHDT, YYEEEE. This CDR3 contains 14 residues. J lost 3 bases, V lost 2 bases, and 5 bases had no gene match. Sequenced here: PBMCs, sampled around atezolizumab (anti-PD-L1) treatment. The source of this sequence is a man between 60 and 75 years old with urothelial cancer. The chain links TRBV5-6 to TRBJ2-7, with 7 bases fitting TRBD1. The CDR3 loop is CASSFRGLNYEQYF. DNA of the CDR3: TGTGCCAGCAGCTTTAGGGGGCTGAACTACGAGCAGTACTTC.